This TCR beta chain came from a study of cytomegalovirus exposure and HLA in healthy donors. Turning to this clone: Its target is not known.

Whole-study findings and limits: TCR beta chain V- and J-gene trimming was linked, in a later analysis, to a missense variant in DCLRE1C.

The PCR made use of 60 Vbeta and 13 Jbeta primers. The repertoire was sequenced with immunoSEQ multiplex PCR; TCRdb's copy has only in-frame clones and lacks some. The sample comprises 150,000 to 200,000 clones, over 60% of which are singletons, and roughly 0.99% rests with the top ten. The CDR3 has 18 residues. The germline CDR1 and CDR2 sequences are SGHTS and YDEGEE. Trimming pared 0 bases from V and 1 base from J, leaving 19 bases between. This TCR derives from a woman aged 35 to 49 in good health and CMV-seronegative. The chain carries TRBV5-8 and TRBJ1-1; a weak D match, TRBD1 (6 bases). Sequencing was performed on PBMCs. The CDR3 DNA reads as TGTGCCAGCAGCTTGGTTCGCTGGCAGGGGCCTCGGAACACTGAAGCTTTCTTT. This codes for CASSLVRWQGPRNTEAFF.